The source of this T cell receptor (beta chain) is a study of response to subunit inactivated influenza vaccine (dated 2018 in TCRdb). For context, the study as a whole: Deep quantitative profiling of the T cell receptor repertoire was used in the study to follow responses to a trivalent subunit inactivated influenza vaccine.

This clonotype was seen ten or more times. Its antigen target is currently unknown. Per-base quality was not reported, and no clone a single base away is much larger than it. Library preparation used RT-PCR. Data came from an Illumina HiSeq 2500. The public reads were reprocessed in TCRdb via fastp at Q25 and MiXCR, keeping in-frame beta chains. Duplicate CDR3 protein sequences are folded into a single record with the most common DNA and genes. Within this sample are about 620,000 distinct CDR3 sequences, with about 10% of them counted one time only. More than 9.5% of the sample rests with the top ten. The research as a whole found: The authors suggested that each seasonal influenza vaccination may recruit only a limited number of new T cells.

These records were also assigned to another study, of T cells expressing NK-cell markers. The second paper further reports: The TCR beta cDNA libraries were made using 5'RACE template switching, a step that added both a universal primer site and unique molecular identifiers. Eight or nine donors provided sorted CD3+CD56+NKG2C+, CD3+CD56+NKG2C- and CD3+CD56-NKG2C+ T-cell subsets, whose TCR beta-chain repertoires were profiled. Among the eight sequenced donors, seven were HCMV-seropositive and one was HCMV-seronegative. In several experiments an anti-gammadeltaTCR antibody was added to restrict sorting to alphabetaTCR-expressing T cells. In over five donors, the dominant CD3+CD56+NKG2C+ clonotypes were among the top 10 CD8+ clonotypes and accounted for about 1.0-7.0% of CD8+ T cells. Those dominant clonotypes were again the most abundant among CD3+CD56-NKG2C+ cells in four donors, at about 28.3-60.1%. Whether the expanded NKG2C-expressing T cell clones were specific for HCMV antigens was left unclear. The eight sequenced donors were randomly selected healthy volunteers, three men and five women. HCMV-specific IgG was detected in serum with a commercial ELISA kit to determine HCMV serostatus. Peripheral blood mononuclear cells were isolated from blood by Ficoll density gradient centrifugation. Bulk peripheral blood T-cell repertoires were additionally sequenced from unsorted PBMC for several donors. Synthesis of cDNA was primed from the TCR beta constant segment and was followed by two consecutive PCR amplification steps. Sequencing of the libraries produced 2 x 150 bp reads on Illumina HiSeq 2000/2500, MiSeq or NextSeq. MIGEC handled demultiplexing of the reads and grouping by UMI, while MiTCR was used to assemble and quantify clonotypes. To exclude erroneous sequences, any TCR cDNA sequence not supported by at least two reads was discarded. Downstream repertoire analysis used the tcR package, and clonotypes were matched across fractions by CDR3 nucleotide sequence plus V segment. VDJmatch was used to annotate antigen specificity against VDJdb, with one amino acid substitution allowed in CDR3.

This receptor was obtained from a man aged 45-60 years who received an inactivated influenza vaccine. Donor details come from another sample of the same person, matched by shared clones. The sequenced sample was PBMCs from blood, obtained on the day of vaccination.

The CDR3 sequence is CASSPLGPTNTGELFF. In nucleotide form, the sequence is TGCGCCAGCAGCCCTCTTGGACCGACGAACACCGGGGAGCTGTTTTTT. Recombination linked TRBV5-1 to TRBJ2-2; no confident D gene assignment can be made. The germline V gene supplies CDR1 SGHRS and CDR2 YFSETQ. Including the terminal cysteine and phenylalanine, the CDR3 comprises 16 residues. The sequence is cut down to CDR3 DNA, 48 bases in frame from base 1. V is cut by 4 bases and J by 0 bases, and the space between the germline ends is 13 bases.